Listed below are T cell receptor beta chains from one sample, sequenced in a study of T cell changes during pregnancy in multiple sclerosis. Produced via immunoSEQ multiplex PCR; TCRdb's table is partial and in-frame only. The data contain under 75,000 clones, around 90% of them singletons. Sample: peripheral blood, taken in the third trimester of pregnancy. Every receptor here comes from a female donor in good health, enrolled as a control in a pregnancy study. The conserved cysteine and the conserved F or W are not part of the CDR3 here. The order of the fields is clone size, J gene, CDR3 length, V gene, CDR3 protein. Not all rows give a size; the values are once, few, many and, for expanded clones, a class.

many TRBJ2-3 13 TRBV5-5 ASSGGLGDVDTQY
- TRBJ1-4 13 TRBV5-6 ASSLGTGPGEKLF
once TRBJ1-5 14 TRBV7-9 ASSLEAGGGNQPQH
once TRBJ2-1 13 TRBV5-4 ASSSGQGALNEQF
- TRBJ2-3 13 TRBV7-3 ASSFSGGATDTQY
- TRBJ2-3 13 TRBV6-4 ASSDSGARGDTQY
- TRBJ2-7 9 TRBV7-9 ASSHSDEQY
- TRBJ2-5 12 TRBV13 ASSLRALGETQY
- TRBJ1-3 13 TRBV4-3 ASSLTGGSGNTIY
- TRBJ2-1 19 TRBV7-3 ASSRTAPGQGGQHFLNEQF
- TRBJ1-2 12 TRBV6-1 ASSEAHRNYGYT
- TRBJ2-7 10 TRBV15 ATSSRFYEQY
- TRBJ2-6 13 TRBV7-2 ASSQDTKGANVLT
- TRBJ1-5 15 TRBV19 ASSKIAGGASNQPQH
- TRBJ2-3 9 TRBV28 ASSTGGTQY
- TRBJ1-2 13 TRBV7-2 ASSLSIPGYYGYT
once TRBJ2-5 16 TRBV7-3 ASSLGVGLAGAKETQY
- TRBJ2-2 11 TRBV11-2 ASSEQNTGELF
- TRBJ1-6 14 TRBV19 ASSIGESSYNSPLH
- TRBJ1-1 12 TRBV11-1 ASSLGALTLEAF
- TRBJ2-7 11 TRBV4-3 ASSQGGGYEQY